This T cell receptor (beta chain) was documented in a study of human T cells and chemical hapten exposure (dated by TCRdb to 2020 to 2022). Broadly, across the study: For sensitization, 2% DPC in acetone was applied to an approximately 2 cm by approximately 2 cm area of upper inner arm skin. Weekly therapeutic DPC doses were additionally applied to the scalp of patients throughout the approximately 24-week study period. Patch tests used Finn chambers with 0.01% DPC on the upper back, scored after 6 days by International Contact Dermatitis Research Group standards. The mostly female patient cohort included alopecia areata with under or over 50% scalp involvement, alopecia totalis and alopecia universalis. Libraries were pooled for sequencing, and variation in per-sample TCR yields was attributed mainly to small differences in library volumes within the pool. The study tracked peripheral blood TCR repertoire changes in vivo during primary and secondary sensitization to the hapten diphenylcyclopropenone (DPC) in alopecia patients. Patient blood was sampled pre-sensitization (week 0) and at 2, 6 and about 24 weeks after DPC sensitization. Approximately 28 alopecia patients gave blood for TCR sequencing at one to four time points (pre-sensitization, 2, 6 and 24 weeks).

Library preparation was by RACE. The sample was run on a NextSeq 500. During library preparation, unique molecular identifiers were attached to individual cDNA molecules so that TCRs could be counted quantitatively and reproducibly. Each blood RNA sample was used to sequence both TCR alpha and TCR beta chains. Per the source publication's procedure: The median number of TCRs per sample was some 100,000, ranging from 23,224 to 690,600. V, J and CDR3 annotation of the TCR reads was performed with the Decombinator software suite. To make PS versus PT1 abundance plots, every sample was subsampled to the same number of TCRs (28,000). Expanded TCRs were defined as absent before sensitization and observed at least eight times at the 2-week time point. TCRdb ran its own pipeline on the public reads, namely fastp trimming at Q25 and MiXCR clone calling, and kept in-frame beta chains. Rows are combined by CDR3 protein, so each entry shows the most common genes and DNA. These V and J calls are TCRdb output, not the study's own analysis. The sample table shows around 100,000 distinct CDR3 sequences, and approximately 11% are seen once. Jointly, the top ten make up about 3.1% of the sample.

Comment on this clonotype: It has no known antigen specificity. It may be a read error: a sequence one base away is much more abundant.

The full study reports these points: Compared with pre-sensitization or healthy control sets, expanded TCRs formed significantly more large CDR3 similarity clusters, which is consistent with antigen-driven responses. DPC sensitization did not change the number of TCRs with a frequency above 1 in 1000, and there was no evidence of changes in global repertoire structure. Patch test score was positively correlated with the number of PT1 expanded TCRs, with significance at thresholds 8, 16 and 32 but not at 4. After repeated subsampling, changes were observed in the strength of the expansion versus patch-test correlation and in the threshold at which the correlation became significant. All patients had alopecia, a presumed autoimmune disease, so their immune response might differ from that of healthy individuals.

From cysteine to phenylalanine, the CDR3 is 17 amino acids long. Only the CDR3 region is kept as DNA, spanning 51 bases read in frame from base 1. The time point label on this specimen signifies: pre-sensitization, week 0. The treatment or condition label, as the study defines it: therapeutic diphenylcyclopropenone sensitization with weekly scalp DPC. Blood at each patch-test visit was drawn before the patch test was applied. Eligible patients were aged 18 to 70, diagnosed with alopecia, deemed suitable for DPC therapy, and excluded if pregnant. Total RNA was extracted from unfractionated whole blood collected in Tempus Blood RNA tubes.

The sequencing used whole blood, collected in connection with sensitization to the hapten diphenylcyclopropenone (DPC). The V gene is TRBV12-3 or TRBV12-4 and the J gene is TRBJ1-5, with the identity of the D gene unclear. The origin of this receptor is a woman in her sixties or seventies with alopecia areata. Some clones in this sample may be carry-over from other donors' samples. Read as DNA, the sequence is TGTACCAGCAGTTTAGGACGGGCCAGACCACTCAATCAGCCCCAGCATTTT. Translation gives CTSSLGRARPLNQPQHF.